One and the same sample provided the 3 T cell receptor beta chains below, sequenced in a study of blood T cell repertoires in COVID-19. The protocol was immunoSEQ multiplex PCR, while the TCRdb copy is restricted to in-frame clones and leaves out a portion. The sample has roughly 250,000 clones; roughly 91% are singletons. The source material was PBMCs or T cells enriched from blood (not recorded which). The receptors here all came from a man aged 35 to 55 who had recovered from COVID-19.

The rearrangement uses TRBV18 and TRBJ2-1; 7 bases line up with TRBD1. This CDR3 is 15 amino acids long. V shed 4 bases, J shed 6 bases, and the junction held 9 bases outside the gene matches. Germline CDR1 and CDR2: KGHSH and LQKENI. The CDR3 DNA reads TGTGCCAGCTCACGCAGGGGACAGAACCCCAATGAGCAGTTCTTC. This translates into CASSRRGQNPNEQFF.

The chain recombines TRBV6-6 with TRBJ2-7, with 7 positions matching TRBD1. CDR1 and CDR2 from the germline V gene are MNHNY and SVGAGI (reference sequence). This CDR3 is built from 17 residues. V lost 5 bases to trimming and J lost 2 bases; unmatched junction nucleotides: 15. The CDR3 spells CASSHGTAKIPAYEQYF. The CDR3 DNA reads TGTGCCAGCAGTCACGGGACAGCGAAAATACCAGCCTACGAGCAGTACTTC.

The chain is built from TRBV2 and TRBJ1-2, with D possibly matching TRBD1 (6 bases). This CDR3 is 14 amino acids long. V was cut by 9 bases and J by 2 bases, with 16 bases left in between. CDR1 and CDR2 (germline): SNHLY, FYNNEI. The CDR3 DNA sequence: TGTGCCAGTATCCGACAGGACAGCAACTATGGCTACACCTTC. This sequence encodes CASIRQDSNYGYTF.